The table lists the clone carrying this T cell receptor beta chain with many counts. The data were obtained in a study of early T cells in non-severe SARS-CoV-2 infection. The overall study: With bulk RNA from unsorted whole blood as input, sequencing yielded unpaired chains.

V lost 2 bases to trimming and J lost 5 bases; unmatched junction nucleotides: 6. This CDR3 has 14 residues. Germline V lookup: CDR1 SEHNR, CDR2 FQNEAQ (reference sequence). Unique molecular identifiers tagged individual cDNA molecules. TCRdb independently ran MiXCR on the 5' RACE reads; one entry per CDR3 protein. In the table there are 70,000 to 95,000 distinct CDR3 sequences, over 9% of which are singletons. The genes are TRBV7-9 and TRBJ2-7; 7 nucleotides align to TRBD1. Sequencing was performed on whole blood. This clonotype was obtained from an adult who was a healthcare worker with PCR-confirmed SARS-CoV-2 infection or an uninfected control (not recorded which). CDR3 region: CASSLTAQGDEQYF. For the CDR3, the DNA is TGTGCCAGCAGCTTAACGGCTCAGGGGGACGAGCAGTACTTC.